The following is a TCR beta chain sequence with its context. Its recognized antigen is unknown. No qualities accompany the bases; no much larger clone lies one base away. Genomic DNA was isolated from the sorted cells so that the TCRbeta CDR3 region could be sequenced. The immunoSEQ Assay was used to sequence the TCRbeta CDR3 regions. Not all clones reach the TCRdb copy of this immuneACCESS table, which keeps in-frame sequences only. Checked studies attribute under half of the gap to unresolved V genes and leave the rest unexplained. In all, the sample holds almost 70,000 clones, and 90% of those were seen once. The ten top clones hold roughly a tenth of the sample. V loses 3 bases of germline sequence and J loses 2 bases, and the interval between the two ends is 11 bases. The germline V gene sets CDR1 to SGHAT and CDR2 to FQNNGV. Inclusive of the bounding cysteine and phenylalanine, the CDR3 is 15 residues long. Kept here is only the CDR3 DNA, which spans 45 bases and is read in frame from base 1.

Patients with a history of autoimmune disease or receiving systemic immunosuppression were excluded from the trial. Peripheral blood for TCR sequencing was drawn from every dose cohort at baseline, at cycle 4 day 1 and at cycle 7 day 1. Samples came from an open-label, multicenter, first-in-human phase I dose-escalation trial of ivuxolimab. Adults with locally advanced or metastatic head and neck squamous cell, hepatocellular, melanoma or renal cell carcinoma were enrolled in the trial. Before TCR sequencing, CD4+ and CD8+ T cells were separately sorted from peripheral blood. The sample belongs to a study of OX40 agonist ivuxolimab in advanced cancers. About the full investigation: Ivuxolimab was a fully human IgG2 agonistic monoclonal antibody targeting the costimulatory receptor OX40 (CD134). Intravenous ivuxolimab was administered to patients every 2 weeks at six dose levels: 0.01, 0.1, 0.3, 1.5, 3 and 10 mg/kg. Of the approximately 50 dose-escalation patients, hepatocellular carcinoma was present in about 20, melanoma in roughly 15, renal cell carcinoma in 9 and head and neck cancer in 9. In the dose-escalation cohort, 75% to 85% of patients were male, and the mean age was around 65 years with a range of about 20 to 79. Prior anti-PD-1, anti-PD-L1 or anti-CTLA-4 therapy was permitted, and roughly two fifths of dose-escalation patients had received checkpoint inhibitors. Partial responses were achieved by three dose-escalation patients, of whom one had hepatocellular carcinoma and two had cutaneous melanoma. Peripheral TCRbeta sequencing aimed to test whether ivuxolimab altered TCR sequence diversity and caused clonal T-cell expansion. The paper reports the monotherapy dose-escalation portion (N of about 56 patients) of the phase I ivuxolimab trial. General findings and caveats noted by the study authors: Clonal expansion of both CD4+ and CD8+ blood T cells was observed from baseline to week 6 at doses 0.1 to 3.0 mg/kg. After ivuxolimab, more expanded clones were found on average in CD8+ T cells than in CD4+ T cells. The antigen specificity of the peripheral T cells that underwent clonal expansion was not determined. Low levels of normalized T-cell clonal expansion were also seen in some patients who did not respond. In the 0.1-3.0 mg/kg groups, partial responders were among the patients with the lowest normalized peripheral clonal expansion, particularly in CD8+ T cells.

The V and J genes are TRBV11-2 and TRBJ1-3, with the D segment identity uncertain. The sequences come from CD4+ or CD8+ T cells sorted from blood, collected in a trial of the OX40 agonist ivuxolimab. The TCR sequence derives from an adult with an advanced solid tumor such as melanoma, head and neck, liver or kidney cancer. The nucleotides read TGTGCCAGCAGCTTCACTTTCAGAGCTGGAAACACCATATATTTT. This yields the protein CASSFTFRAGNTIYF.